The 17 T cell receptor beta chains in this list originate from one sample, sequenced in a study of cytotoxic CD8 clonotypes in ibrutinib-treated CLL. Produced via immunoSEQ multiplex PCR; TCRdb's table is partial and in-frame only. Of about 130,000 clones in the sample, roughly 80% were seen once. Sequenced here: PBMCs, sampled after 24 months of ibrutinib treatment. The source of these receptors is a human donor with chronic lymphocytic leukemia.

A remark on this clone: At one end, the junction sequence differs from germline, possibly due to a read error. The J gene is TRBJ1-1, the V gene TRBV19, with a possible D match to TRBD1 (5 bases). The germline gives CDR1 LNHDA, CDR2 SQIVND (reference sequence). This CDR3 spans 12 amino acids. Here the CDR3 DNA reads TGTGCCAGTAGAATAGCGGGACTATATCCTTTCTTT. As protein: CASRIAGLYPFF.

This clone was detected only once. The chain couples TRBV30 to TRBJ2-2; no clear D gene. Trimming shortened V by 4 bases and J by 3 bases, and 18 bases separated the two germline ends. Germline V gene lookup returns CDR1 GTSNPN and CDR2 SVGIG (reference sequence). The length of the CDR3 is 16 residues. CDR3 bases: TGTGCCTGGATATTCGACCTCCGGTTCGACACCGGGGAGCTGTTTTTT. Translation gives CAWIFDLRFDTGELFF.

The CDR3 nucleotides read TGTGCCAGCAACTGGGGGGGTAACGAGCAGTACTTC. Its translation is CASNWGGNEQYF. The rearrangement joins TRBV28 to TRBJ2-7; 7 bases fit TRBD2. Germline V gene data show CDR1 as MDHEN and CDR2 as SYDVKM. The junction had 5 bases not matched to a gene; V was cut back by 7 bases and J by 5 bases. The CDR3 runs to 12 residues.

This clone was found a few times. This chain joins TRBV19 and TRBJ1-2, with D uncertain. Trimming took off 6 bases at V and 4 bases at J, with 15 bases between the two ends. CDR1 is LNHDA, CDR2 SQIVND, per germline (reference sequence). This CDR3 region has 14 residues. The CDR3 sequence: CASRGGSHFYGYTF. The CDR3 DNA reads as TGTGCCAGTAGAGGAGGCAGCCACTTCTATGGCTACACCTTC.

The chain uses TRBV7-2 and TRBJ2-3; 10 bases agree with TRBD2. V gave up 5 bases and J gave up 4 bases; unmatched junction bases: 9. The CDR3 sequence is 16 residues long. The germline V gene has CDR1 SGHTA and CDR2 FQGNSA. The CDR3 region has the DNA TGTGCCAGCAGCCCGGGACTAGCGAGGGAAGCAGATACGCAGTATTTT. Protein product: CASSPGLAREADTQYF.

The chain has TRBV7-2 and TRBJ1-2; TRBD1 might be the D (6 bases). The CDR3 loop spans 15 amino acids. V was pared by 1 base and J by 3 bases, with 12 bases between. The germline CDR1 and CDR2 sequences are SGHTA and FQGNSA. The CDR3 coding sequence is TGTGCCAGCAGCTTAGTGCCGGGGGCGGACTATGGCTACACCTTC. It specifies CASSLVPGADYGYTF.

The rearrangement links TRBV27 to TRBJ1-2; D is ambiguous. V lost 3 bases, J lost 3 bases, and 8 bases lay in between. From germline, CDR1 is MNHEY and CDR2 SMNVEV (reference sequence). The length of the CDR3 is 13 residues. The CDR3 DNA follows: TGTGCCAGCAGTTTCGGCGGGGACTATGGCTACACCTTC. Translation gives CASSFGGDYGYTF.

The chain carries TRBV2 and TRBJ1-4; D is possibly TRBD1 (6 bases). The CDR3 sequence is 15 residues long. CDR1 and CDR2 (germline): SNHLY, FYNNEI. V shed 5 bases and J shed 0 bases, with 10 bases lying between them. The CDR3 bases are TGTGCCAGCAGTACGGACAGTGCAACTAATGAAAAACTGTTTTTT. It codes for CASSTDSATNEKLFF.

The chain uses TRBV2 and TRBJ2-5, with 7 bases that match TRBD1. The CDR3 spans 11 residues. V lost 6 bases, J lost 13 bases, and 8 bases stayed unmatched. Germline assignment: CDR1 SNHLY and CDR2 FYNNEI. The CDR3 reads CASRGTEPLYF. CDR3 coding DNA: TGTGCCAGCAGAGGGACAGAGCCTTTGTACTTC. The variable domain in full, with the rest retrieved from reference TRBV2 and TRBJ2-5, is EPEVTQTPSHQVTQMGQEVILRCVPISNHLYFYWYRQILGQKVEFLVSFYNNEISEKSEIFDDQFSVERPDGSNFTLKIRSTKLEDSAMYFCASRGTEPLYFGPGTRLLVL.

The chain links TRBV27 to TRBJ1-6, with a possible D match to TRBD1 (5 bases). Germline V gives CDR1 MNHEY, CDR2 SMNVEV (reference sequence). The CDR3 loop spans 16 amino acids. V lost 4 bases to trimming and J lost 3 bases, with 13 bases between them. In DNA, the CDR3 is TGTGCCAGCAGTTATATCGACAGAATCTATAATTCACCCCTCCACTTT. It translates to CASSYIDRIYNSPLHF.

This clone was seen a few times. V usage is TRBV5-1 and J usage is TRBJ2-7; TRBD1 agrees at 8 bases. CDR1 is SGHRS, CDR2 YFSETQ, per germline. J was trimmed by 4 bases and V by 4 bases; bases with no gene match: 10. The CDR3 contains 15 residues. The CDR3 loop is CASSTTGTGIYEQYF. The DNA for the CDR3 is TGCGCCAGCAGCACAACCGGGACAGGAATTTACGAGCAGTACTTC.

The rearrangement uses TRBV14 and TRBJ1-2; the D gene is possibly TRBD1 (5 bases). The CDR3 covers 13 residues. Between the trimmed V and J ends, which lost 1 base and 2 bases, there was a span of 5 bases. CDR1 SGHDN and CDR2 FVKESK come from the germline V gene. The CDR3 DNA is TGTGCCAGCAGCCAAGGACAGAACTATGGCTACACCTTC. Its translation: CASSQGQNYGYTF.

The V call is TRBV6-6, the J call TRBJ2-1, with a possible D match to TRBD2 (6 bases). V was clipped by 6 bases and J by 4 bases, with 10 bases between them. The CDR3 extends over 13 amino acids. Germline V gene sequence: CDR1 MNHNY, CDR2 SVGAGI (reference sequence). CDR3 sequence: CASSQSGYNEQFF. The CDR3 bases are TGTGCCAGCAGCCAAAGCGGGTACAATGAGCAGTTCTTC.

The J gene is TRBJ1-1, the V gene TRBV5-6; TRBD1 matches at 9 bases. Looked up from germline, CDR1 is SGHDT and CDR2 is YYEEEE. The CDR3 loop spans 16 amino acids. V was clipped by 4 bases and J by 1 base; unmatched bases: 8. CDR3 residues: CASSNTMGQGNTEAFF. In nucleotides, the CDR3 is TGTGCCAGCAGCAATACTATGGGACAGGGGAACACTGAAGCTTTCTTT.

The chain employs TRBV7-2 and TRBJ2-7; no clear D gene. The ends were cut back, 1 base at V and 2 bases at J, with 3 bases in the middle. CDR1 and CDR2 from the germline V gene are SGHTA and FQGNSA. The CDR3 totals 12 residues. CDR3 nucleotide sequence: TGTGCCAGCAGCTTAGGGACCTACGAGCAGTACTTC. This encodes CASSLGTYEQYF.

This chain connects TRBV19 to TRBJ2-3; D unclear. The ends were cut back, 3 bases at V and 1 base at J, with 8 bases in the middle. Looked up from germline, CDR1 is LNHDA and CDR2 is SQIVND (reference sequence). The CDR3 is 14 amino acids. CDR3 residues: CASSIGGRTDTQYF. As DNA, the CDR3 is TGTGCCAGTAGTATCGGTGGACGCACAGATACGCAGTATTTT. Full variable domain (remainder filled in from reference TRBV19 and TRBJ2-3): DGGITQSPKYLFRKEGQNVTLSCEQNLNHDAMYWYRQDPGQGLRLIYYSQIVNDFQKGDIAEGYSVSREKKESFPLTVTSAQKNPTAFYLCASSIGGRTDTQYFGPGTRLTVL.

This chain uses TRBV30 with TRBJ2-5; 11 bases match TRBD1. CDR3 size: 14 residues. V lost 5 bases to trimming and J lost 6 bases; unmatched junction nucleotides: 8. Germline values: CDR1 GTSNPN, CDR2 SVGIG (reference sequence). The CDR3 reads CAWDLGQGVKTQYF. Here the CDR3 DNA reads TGTGCCTGGGATTTGGGACAGGGGGTAAAGACCCAGTACTTC.